These 5 T cell receptor beta chains came from one sample sequenced in a study of blood T cell repertoires in COVID-19. This table comes from immunoSEQ multiplex PCR, and its TCRdb copy is limited to in-frame clones, with some not included. The sample carries roughly 240,000 clones, more than 75% recorded once. Sequencing used PBMCs or T cells enriched from blood (not recorded which). The receptors derive from a woman in her fifties or sixties who had recovered from COVID-19.

The chain has TRBV11-3 and TRBJ2-1; TRBD2 matches 8 bases. V lost 5 bases, J lost 4 bases, and 10 bases stayed unmatched. The CDR3 has 16 amino acids. Germline V CDR1 and CDR2: SGHNT, YENEEA. CDR3 sequence: CASSPAGGRQYNEQFF. The DNA for the CDR3 is TGTGCCAGCAGCCCTGCGGGGGGCCGTCAATACAATGAGCAGTTCTTC.

The chain recombines TRBV9 with TRBJ2-1, with 9 bases identical to TRBD2. Per germline, CDR1 SGDLS and CDR2 YYNGEE. V gave up 3 bases and J gave up 2 bases; unmatched junction bases: 0. The CDR3 totals 14 residues. The CDR3 sequence: CASSASGAYNEQFF. Written as DNA, the CDR3 is TGTGCCAGCAGCGCTAGCGGGGCCTACAATGAGCAGTTCTTC.

The chain is built from TRBV18 and TRBJ2-2, with TRBD1 as a possible D gene (5 bases). V lost 3 bases and J 0 bases, leaving 17 bases between the germline ends. The CDR3 extends over 18 amino acids. The germline CDR1 and CDR2 sequences are KGHSH and LQKENI. The CDR3 DNA is TGTGCCAGCTCACCCTCGGGCAGGGAACGATCGAACACCGGGGAGCTGTTTTTT. It translates to CASSPSGRERSNTGELFF. The full variable domain, with the rest looked up from reference TRBV18 and TRBJ2-2, is NAGVMQNPRHLVRRRGQEARLRCSPMKGHSHVYWYRQLPEEGLKFMVYLQKENIIDESGMPKERFSAEFPKEGPSILRIQQVVRGDSAAYFCASSPSGRERSNTGELFFGEGSRLTVL.

This clone appeared once. V is TRBV3-1 (or the pseudogene TRBV3-2) and J is TRBJ2-3, with a possible D match to TRBD2 (5 bases). The CDR3 is 15 amino acids. Germline V gives CDR1 LGHDT, CDR2 YNNKEL (reference sequence). V lost 3 bases and J lost 6, with 16 bases in between. The CDR3 nucleotides read TGTGCCAGCAGCCACCTTTGGAGGTCTGAGGATACGCAGTATTTT. Amino acids: CASSHLWRSEDTQYF.

This rearrangement joins TRBV28 to TRBJ1-3; possibly TRBD1 for D (5 bases). The CDR3 sequence is 11 residues long. From germline, CDR1 is MDHEN and CDR2 SYDVKM. CDR3 residues: CGGRSGNTIYF. The CDR3 nucleotides are TGTGGGGGCAGATCTGGAAACACCATATATTTT.